The 14 T cell receptor beta chains below were found in one sample sequenced in a study of T cells in Graves' hyperthyroidism and ophthalmopathy. Using RNA transcripts as the source, TCR beta CDR3 regions were amplified. The HTBI primer set served for first-round RT-PCR of the TCR CDR3. TCRdb fed the multiplex PCR reads into MiXCR, producing one record per CDR3 protein. The table lists hundreds of thousands of distinct CDR3 sequences, 11% to 15% of them singletons. The sample was blood. Receptors were obtained from a woman in her twenties or thirties with Graves' hyperthyroidism that later progressed to Graves' ophthalmopathy.

This clonotype was detected many times. The V and J genes are TRBV20-1 and TRBJ1-2, with 7 bases aligning to TRBD1. Germline V gives CDR1 DFQATT, CDR2 SNEGSKA (reference sequence). The length of the CDR3 is 12 residues. The CDR3 here is CSSPTGSDGYTF. The CDR3, as DNA: TGCAGCTCCCCGACAGGGTCGGATGGCTACACCTTC.

This clonotype has only a few counts. The chain joins TRBV20-1 to TRBJ2-7; 11 bases are shared with TRBD2. The CDR3 is 15 amino acids. Trimming at V came to 0 bases and at J to 9 bases, leaving 10 bases not matched to a gene. Germline CDR1 and CDR2: DFQATT and SNEGSKA (reference sequence). CDR3 region: CSAREDRGLAEGQYF. The CDR3 DNA follows: TGCAGTGCTAGAGAAGACAGGGGACTAGCGGAAGGGCAGTACTTC.

This clonotype was found many times. J is TRBJ2-7 and V is TRBV30, with no clear D. Trimming took 0 bases from V and 4 from J, leaving 7 bases between them. The CDR3 contains 12 residues. Germline-derived CDR1 and CDR2 are GTSNPN and SVGIG (reference sequence). Written as DNA, the CDR3 is TGTGCCTGGAGTGTTCAAGGTTACGAGCAGTACTTC. This translates into CAWSVQGYEQYF.

At least ten counts were recorded for this clonotype. The rearrangement links TRBV20-1 to TRBJ2-7; 9 bases align to TRBD2. The CDR3 spans 13 residues. The germline CDR1 and CDR2 sequences are DFQATT and SNEGSKA (reference sequence). The ends lost 6 bases at V and 3 bases at J; junction bases unmatched: 6. The CDR3 DNA sequence: TGCAGTGCCCGACTAGCGGAACACTACGAGCAGTACTTC. Translation: CSARLAEHYEQYF.

Worth noting for this clonotype: A much larger clone differs by one base, so this may be a read error. This chain joins TRBV7-9 and TRBJ2-7; no reliable D call. Per the germline V gene, CDR1 is SEHNR and CDR2 is FQNEAQ (reference sequence). This CDR3 has 13 amino acids. The CDR3 coding sequence is TGTGCCAGCAGTTACTACTCAAAGGAAGAGCAGAACTTC. Amino acids: CASSYYSKEEQNF.

This clonotype was counted many times. The gene calls are TRBV5-1 and TRBJ2-3, with D possibly TRBD1 on 6 matching bases. This CDR3 comprises 15 residues. Germline values: CDR1 SGHRS, CDR2 YFSETQ. Trimming shortened V by 5 bases and J by 3 bases, and 16 bases separated the two germline ends. The CDR3 nucleotides are TGCGCCAGCAGTCGGACAGATGATAAAACAGATACGCAGTATTTT. Protein product: CASSRTDDKTDTQYF.

Many counts were recorded for this clonotype. This rearrangement joins TRBV28 to TRBJ1-2; D unresolved. Germline V CDR1 and CDR2: MDHEN, SYDVKM. The CDR3 covers 11 residues. Trimming pared 3 bases from V and 7 bases from J, leaving 6 bases between. The CDR3: CASSFVGGYTF. DNA of the CDR3: TGTGCCAGCAGTTTTGTCGGTGGCTACACCTTC.

This clonotype was counted ten times or more. The chain employs TRBV12-3 or TRBV12-4 and TRBJ1-3; unclear D gene. This CDR3 is built from 13 residues. V was trimmed by 3 bases and J by 4 bases, leaving 7 bases between them. This CDR3 reads CASSFRTGNTIYF. CDR3 DNA sequence: TGTGCCAGCAGTTTCAGGACGGGAAACACCATATATTTT.

Concerning this clonotype: This may be a read error: a much more frequent sequence differs by one nucleotide. This rearrangement joins TRBV30 to TRBJ1-5; the match to TRBD1 covers 8 bases. The CDR3 is 13 amino acids. Per germline, CDR1 GTSNPN and CDR2 SVGIG (reference sequence). Here the CDR3 reads CAWSAGGNRPQHF. CDR3 nucleotide sequence: TGTGCCTGGAGTGCAGGGGGCAATCGGCCCCAGCATTTT.

This clonotype was seen ten or more times. The chain combines TRBV20-1 with TRBJ1-2; TRBD1 agrees at 8 bases. Germline lookup yields CDR1 DFQATT and CDR2 SNEGSKA (reference sequence). The CDR3 is made up of 18 amino acids. J gave up 4 bases and V 0 bases, and 16 bases lay outside the gene matches. The CDR3 sequence is CSARDQQTGDNPIYGYTF. The CDR3 nucleotides read TGCAGTGCTAGAGATCAGCAGACAGGGGATAATCCCATCTATGGCTACACCTTC.

This clonotype was observed a handful of times. The chain links TRBV7-9 to TRBJ2-5, with TRBD1 identical over 8 bases. V trimming: 1 base; J trimming: 5 bases; junction bases outside the gene matches: 12. Germline CDR1 reads SEHNR; CDR2 reads FQNEAQ (reference sequence). This CDR3 has 17 residues. CDR3 sequence: CASSLGAWTGYRETQYF. The CDR3 nucleotides read TGTGCCAGCAGCTTAGGAGCCTGGACAGGGTATCGGGAGACCCAGTACTTC.

This clonotype was found many times. This chain links TRBV9 with TRBJ2-3; D may be TRBD2 (5 bases). This CDR3 contains 16 residues. Between the trimmed V and J ends, which lost 0 bases and 2 bases, there was a span of 13 bases. Germline V gene lookup returns CDR1 SGDLS and CDR2 YYNGEE. The CDR3, as DNA: TGTGCCAGCAGCGTAGGAGGGCAGGCTCACACAGATACGCAGTATTTT. It translates to CASSVGGQAHTDTQYF.

This clonotype was detected a few times. The chain carries TRBV6-5 and TRBJ2-7, with 9 bases lining up with TRBD1. Germline V gene lookup returns CDR1 MNHEY and CDR2 SVGAGI. CDR3 length: 18 amino acids. J was trimmed by 1 base and V by 0 bases; bases with no gene match: 10. The CDR3 coding sequence is TGTGCCAGCAGTTACTCGATGGGTTTCGGACAGGGGTCCTACGAGCAGTACTTC. It translates to CASSYSMGFGQGSYEQYF.

This clonotype was picked up many times. The rearrangement uses TRBV6-1 and TRBJ2-7; 9 bases map to TRBD1. The CDR3 loop spans 13 amino acids. V was clipped by 6 bases and J by 3 bases; unmatched bases: 3. Germline V gives CDR1 MNHNS, CDR2 SASEGT. The CDR3 nucleotides read TGTGCCAGCAGGGGGACAGGGTTCTACGAGCAGTACTTC. Residues: CASRGTGFYEQYF.